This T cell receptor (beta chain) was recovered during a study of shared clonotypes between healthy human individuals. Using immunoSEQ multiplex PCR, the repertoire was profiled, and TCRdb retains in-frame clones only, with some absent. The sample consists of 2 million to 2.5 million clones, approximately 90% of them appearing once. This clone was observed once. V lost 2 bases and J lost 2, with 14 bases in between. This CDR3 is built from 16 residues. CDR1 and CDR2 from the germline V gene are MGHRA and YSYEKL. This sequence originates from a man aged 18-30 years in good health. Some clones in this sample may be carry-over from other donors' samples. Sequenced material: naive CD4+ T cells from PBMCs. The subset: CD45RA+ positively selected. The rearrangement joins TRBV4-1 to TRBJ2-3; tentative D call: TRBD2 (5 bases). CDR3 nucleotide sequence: TGCGCCAGCAGCCAATTAAGGGCTAGCCCCACAGATACGCAGTATTTT. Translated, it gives CASSQLRASPTDTQYF.